This T cell receptor beta chain was sequenced in a study of cytomegalovirus exposure and HLA in healthy donors. Across the whole study: About 85 million unique TCRs from HLA-typed donors were held in an early release of data. Whole-study findings and limits: Three chains linked to CMV were shown in vitro to be specific for CMV antigens. Reportedly, diagnosis of cytomegalovirus status by the classifier showed high specificity and sensitivity.

As concerns this clone: Its target is unknown.

The PCR had 60 Vbeta and 13 Jbeta primers. Sequencing was performed with immunoSEQ multiplex PCR; in TCRdb, only in-frame clones are kept and a portion is missing. Altogether some 90,000 clones are present, about four fifths being singletons, with the ten largest covering over 9%. V gave up 2 bases and J gave up 6 bases; unmatched junction bases: 8. The CDR3 has 16 amino acids. CDR1 is LGHNA, CDR2 YNFKEQ, per germline. This TCR was recovered from a human donor in good health. V is TRBV4-2 and J is TRBJ1-2; 11 bases map to TRBD1. Sequenced input: PBMCs. Here the CDR3 DNA reads TGTGCCAGCAGCCAACCCACCGGACAGGGGGCGCATGGCTACACCTTC. It encodes CASSQPTGQGAHGYTF.